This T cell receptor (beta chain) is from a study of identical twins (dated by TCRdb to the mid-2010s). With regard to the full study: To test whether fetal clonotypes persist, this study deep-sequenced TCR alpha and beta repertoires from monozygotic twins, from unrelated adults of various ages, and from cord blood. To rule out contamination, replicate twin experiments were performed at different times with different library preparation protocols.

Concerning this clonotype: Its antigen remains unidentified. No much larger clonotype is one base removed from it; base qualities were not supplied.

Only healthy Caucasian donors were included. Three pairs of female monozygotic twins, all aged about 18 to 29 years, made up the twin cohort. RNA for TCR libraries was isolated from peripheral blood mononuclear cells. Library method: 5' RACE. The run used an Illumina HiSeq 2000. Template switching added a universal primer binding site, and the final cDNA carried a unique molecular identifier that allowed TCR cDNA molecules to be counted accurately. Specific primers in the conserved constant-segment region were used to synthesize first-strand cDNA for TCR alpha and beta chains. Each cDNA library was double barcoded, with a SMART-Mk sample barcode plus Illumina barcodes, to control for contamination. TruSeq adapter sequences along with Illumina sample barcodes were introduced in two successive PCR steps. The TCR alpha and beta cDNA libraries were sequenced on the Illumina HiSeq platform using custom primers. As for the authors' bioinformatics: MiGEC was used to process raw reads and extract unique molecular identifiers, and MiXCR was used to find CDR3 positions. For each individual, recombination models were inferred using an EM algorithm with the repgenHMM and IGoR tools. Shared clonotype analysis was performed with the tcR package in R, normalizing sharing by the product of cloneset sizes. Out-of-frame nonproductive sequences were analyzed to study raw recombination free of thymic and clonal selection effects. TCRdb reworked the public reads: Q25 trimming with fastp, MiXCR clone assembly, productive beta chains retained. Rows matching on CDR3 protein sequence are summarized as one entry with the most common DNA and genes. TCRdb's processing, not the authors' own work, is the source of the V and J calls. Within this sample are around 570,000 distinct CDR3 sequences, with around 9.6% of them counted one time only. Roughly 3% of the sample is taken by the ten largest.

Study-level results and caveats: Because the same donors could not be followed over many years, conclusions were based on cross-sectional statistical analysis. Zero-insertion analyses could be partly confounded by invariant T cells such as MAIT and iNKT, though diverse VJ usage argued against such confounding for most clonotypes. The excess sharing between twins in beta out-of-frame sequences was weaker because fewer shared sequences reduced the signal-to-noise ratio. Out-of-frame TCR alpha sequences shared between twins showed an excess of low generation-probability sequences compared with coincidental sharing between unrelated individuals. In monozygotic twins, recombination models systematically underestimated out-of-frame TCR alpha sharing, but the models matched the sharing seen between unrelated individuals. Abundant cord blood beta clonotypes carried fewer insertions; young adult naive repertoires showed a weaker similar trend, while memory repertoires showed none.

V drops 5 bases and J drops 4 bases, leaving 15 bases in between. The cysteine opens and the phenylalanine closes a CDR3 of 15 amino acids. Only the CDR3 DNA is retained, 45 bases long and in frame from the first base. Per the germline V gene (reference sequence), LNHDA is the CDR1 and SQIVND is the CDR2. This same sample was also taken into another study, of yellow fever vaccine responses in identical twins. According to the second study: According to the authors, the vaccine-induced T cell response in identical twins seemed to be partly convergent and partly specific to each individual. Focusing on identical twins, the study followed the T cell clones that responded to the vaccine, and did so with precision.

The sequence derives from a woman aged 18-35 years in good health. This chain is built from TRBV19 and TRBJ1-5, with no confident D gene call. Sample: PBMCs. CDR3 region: CASSVGSSENQPQHF. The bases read TGTGCCAGTAGTGTCGGAAGCTCCGAGAATCAGCCCCAGCATTTT.